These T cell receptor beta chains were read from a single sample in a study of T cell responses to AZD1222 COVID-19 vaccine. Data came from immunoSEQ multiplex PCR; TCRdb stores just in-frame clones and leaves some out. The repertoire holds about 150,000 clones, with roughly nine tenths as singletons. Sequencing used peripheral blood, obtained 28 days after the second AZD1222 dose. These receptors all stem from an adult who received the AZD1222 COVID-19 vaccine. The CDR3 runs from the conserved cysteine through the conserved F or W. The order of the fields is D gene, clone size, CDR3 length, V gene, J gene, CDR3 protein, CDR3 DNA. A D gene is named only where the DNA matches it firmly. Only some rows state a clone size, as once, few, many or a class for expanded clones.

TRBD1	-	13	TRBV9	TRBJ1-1	CASRATGDTEAFF	TGTGCCAGCAGGGCGACAGGGGACACTGAAGCTTTCTTT
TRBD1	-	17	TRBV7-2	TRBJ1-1	CASSLALQGARNTEAFF	TGTGCCAGCAGCTTAGCGCTGCAGGGGGCGCGGAACACTGAAGCTTTCTTT
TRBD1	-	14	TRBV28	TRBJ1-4	CASRGTGPNEKLFF	TGTGCCAGCAGAGGGACAGGGCCTAATGAAAAACTGTTTTTT
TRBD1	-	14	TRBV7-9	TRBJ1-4	CASSQTGVNEKLFF	TGTGCCAGCAGCCAGACAGGGGTTAATGAAAAACTGTTTTTT
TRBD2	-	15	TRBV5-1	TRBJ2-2	CASSSRTSSSGELFF	TGCGCCAGCAGCAGTAGGACTAGTAGCAGCGGGGAGCTGTTTTTT
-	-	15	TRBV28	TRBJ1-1	CASSLHAGLYTEAFF	TGTGCCAGCAGTTTACACGCAGGCCTCTACACTGAAGCTTTCTTT
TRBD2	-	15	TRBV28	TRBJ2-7	CASSQAGTSGYEQYF	TGTGCCAGCAGCCAAGCTGGGACTAGCGGCTACGAGCAGTACTTC
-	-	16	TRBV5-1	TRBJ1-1	CASSLSPDRVNTEAFF	TGCGCCAGCAGCTTGTCCCCGGACAGAGTGAACACTGAAGCTTTCTTT
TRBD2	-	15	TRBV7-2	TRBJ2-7	CASSLLAGGPHEQYF	TGTGCCAGCAGCTTACTAGCGGGAGGGCCCCACGAGCAGTACTTC
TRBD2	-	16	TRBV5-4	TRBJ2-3	CASSLTRLAGTDTQYF	TGTGCCAGCAGCTTGACAAGACTAGCGGGCACAGATACGCAGTATTTT
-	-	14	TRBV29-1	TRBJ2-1	CSVDQTGAYNEQFF	TGCAGCGTTGACCAAACAGGAGCCTACAATGAGCAGTTCTTC
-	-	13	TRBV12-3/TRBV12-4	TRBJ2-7	CASTPTKRAEQYF	TGTGCCAGCACCCCGACAAAGCGGGCCGAGCAGTACTTC
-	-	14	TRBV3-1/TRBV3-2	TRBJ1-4	CALGAVPDNEKLFF	TGTGCCCTAGGGGCCGTACCCGATAATGAAAAACTGTTTTTT
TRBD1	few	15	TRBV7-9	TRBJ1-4	CASSRTGGGNEKLFF	TGTGCCAGCAGCCGGACAGGGGGCGGTAATGAAAAACTGTTTTTT
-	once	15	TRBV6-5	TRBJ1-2	CASSLSLLSNYGYTF	TGTGCCAGCAGTTTGTCTCTCCTTTCTAACTATGGCTACACCTTC
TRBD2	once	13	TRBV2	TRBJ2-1	CASTSGRNNEQFF	TGTGCCAGTACTAGCGGGAGAAACAATGAGCAGTTCTTC
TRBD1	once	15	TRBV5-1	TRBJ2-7	CASSSTGTGGGEQYF	TGCGCCAGCAGCTCTACGGGGACAGGGGGTGGCGAGCAGTACTTC
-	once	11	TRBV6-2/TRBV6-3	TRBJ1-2	CASSSTYGYTF	TGTGCCAGCAGTTCGACCTATGGCTACACCTTC
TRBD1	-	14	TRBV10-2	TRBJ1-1	CASIRDRANTEAFF	TGCGCCAGCATACGGGACAGGGCGAACACTGAAGCTTTCTTT
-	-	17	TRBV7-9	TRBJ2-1	CASSLRVVARLYNEQFF	TGTGCCAGCAGCTTAAGGGTGGTAGCGAGGTTGTACAATGAGCAGTTCTTC